The 20 T cell receptor beta chains below come from one sample, sequenced in a study of blood T cell repertoires in COVID-19. This table comes from immunoSEQ multiplex PCR, and its TCRdb copy is limited to in-frame clones, with some not included. The sample lists 270,000 or so clones, about 89% occurring once. The sample was PBMCs or T cells enriched from blood (not recorded which). The origin of the receptors is a woman younger than 30 who had recovered from COVID-19.

The rearrangement uses TRBV27 and TRBJ1-1, with a weak D call TRBD1 (5 bases). Germline V gives CDR1 MNHEY, CDR2 SMNVEV (reference sequence). V lost 6 bases and J lost 1, with 15 bases in between. The CDR3 is 15 residues long. CDR3 protein: CASRWAGYQNTEAFF. The CDR3, as DNA: TGTGCCAGCAGGTGGGCAGGGTATCAGAACACTGAAGCTTTCTTT.

V gene TRBV7-2 combines with J gene TRBJ1-2; the D gene is possibly TRBD1 (5 bases). Trimming shortened V by 4 bases and J by 3 bases, and 15 bases separated the two germline ends. CDR1 is SGHTA and CDR2 is FQGNSA in the germline V gene. This CDR3 has 15 residues. The CDR3 DNA reads TGTGCCAGCAGCTCCTCAGGGCTCTCAGACTATGGCTACACCTTC. Translating it yields CASSSSGLSDYGYTF.

This clone came up a few times. The chain recombines TRBV28 with TRBJ1-1, with D tentatively TRBD1 (6 bases). The CDR3 covers 14 residues. Trimming pared 8 bases from V and 3 bases from J, leaving 16 bases between. From germline, CDR1 is MDHEN and CDR2 SYDVKM. As DNA, the CDR3 is TGTGCCAGCGGAACGGGGGGGCCCCACACTGAAGCTTTCTTT. The encoded protein is CASGTGGPHTEAFF.

V gene TRBV7-3 combines with J gene TRBJ2-2, with TRBD1 identical over 9 bases. The V gene's germline CDR1 is SGHTA and CDR2 FQGTGA. V was pared by 5 bases and J by 10 bases, with 11 bases of the junction left unmatched. The length of the CDR3 is 15 residues. The DNA for the CDR3 is TGTGCCAGCAGCCCTACCGGGACAGGGTTGCCGGAGCTGTTTTTT. It codes for CASSPTGTGLPELFF.

The gene calls are TRBV30 and TRBJ2-5; 16 bases align to TRBD2. V shed 6 bases, J shed 5 bases, and the junction held 9 bases outside the gene matches. Germline assignment: CDR1 GTSNPN and CDR2 SVGIG (reference sequence). The CDR3 has 16 residues. CDR3 in amino acids: CACYGTSGRAQETQYF. CDR3 in DNA: TGTGCCTGCTACGGGACTAGCGGGAGGGCGCAGGAGACCCAGTACTTC.

The chain has TRBV4-1 and TRBJ2-7; 7 bases are shared with TRBD2. V lost 1 base and J lost 3; bases outside the gene matches: 6. The CDR3 covers 15 residues. Germline V gene sequence: CDR1 MGHRA, CDR2 YSYEKL. The CDR3 DNA is TGCGCCAGCAGCCAAGCCCCGGGGGGTCTCTACGAGCAGTACTTC. Protein sequence: CASSQAPGGLYEQYF.

This clone was seen a few times. The rearrangement uses TRBV5-1 and TRBJ2-7, with D possibly TRBD1 on 5 matching bases. The CDR3 is 12 residues long. The V end lost 1 base, the J end lost 7 bases, and 9 bases lay between the germline ends. From germline, CDR1 is SGHRS and CDR2 YFSETQ. CDR3 DNA: TGCGCCAGCAGCTTGCCAAAGGGGGAGCAGTACTTC. Encoded protein: CASSLPKGEQYF. Full variable domain (missing parts from reference TRBV5-1 and TRBJ2-7): KAGVTQTPRYLIKTRGQQVTLSCSPISGHRSVSWYQQTPGQGLQFLFEYFSETQRNKGNFPGRFSGRQFSNSRSEMNVSTLELGDSALYLCASSLPKGEQYFGPGTRLTVT.

The rearrangement uses TRBV30 and TRBJ1-3, with D perhaps matching TRBD1 (6 bases). Germline V gene sequence: CDR1 GTSNPN, CDR2 SVGIG (reference sequence). CDR3 length equals 13 residues. V lost 4 bases, J lost 7 bases, and 14 bases lay in between. CDR3 amino acids: CAWTGSGGNTIYF. The DNA for the CDR3 is TGTGCCTGGACGGGATCTGGGGGCAACACCATATATTTT.

The chain links TRBV11-2 to TRBJ2-5; TRBD2 aligns across 9 bases. The V segment lost 1 base and the J segment 5 bases; nucleotides outside the gene matches: 8. The CDR3 extends over 16 amino acids. The germline V gene has CDR1 SGHAT and CDR2 FQNNGV. CDR3 DNA sequence: TGTGCCAGCAGCTTAGTCCTATCTAGCGGGACTGAGACCCAGTACTTC. Residues: CASSLVLSSGTETQYF. The whole variable domain, remainder taken from reference TRBV11-2 and TRBJ2-5, is EAGVAQSPRYKIIEKRQSVAFWCNPISGHATLYWYQQILGQGPKLLIQFQNNGVVDDSQLPKDRFSAERLKGVDSTLKIQPAKLEDSAVYLCASSLVLSSGTETQYFGPGTRLLVL.

On this clone itself: The junction shows a germline mismatch at one end, possibly a read error. This chain links TRBV7-2 with TRBJ1-6; no clear D gene. The CDR3 spans 14 residues. Germline CDR1 and CDR2: SGHTA and FQGNSA. The CDR3 region has the DNA TGTGCCAGCAGCGCACCAGGAGGGTATTCACCCCTCTACTTT. Protein: CASSAPGGYSPLYF.

The genes are TRBV7-2 and TRBJ1-2; D might be TRBD1 (5 bases). The CDR3 length is 13 residues. CDR1 and CDR2 (germline): SGHTA, FQGNSA. With 7 bases removed from V and 1 base from J, the gap between germline ends came to 10 bases. The CDR3 protein is CASKDTNNYGYTF. The DNA of the CDR3 is TGTGCCAGCAAGGACACCAATAACTATGGCTACACCTTC.

CDR3 amino acids: CASSDRDSRQETQYF. DNA of the CDR3: TGTGCCAGCAGTGATCGGGACAGTCGCCAAGAGACCCAGTACTTC. The chain has TRBV2 and TRBJ2-5, with TRBD1 identical over 7 bases. The CDR3 length is 15 residues. The V gene's germline CDR1 is SNHLY and CDR2 FYNNEI. With V trimmed by 3 bases and J by 1 base, 5 bases remained unmatched.

The chain employs TRBV19 and TRBJ1-1; D may be TRBD1 (6 bases). The CDR3 consists of 19 residues. Germline CDR1 reads LNHDA; CDR2 reads SQIVND (reference sequence). V was cut by 3 bases and J by 0 bases, with 23 bases left in between. DNA of the CDR3: TGTGCCAGTAGTATTCCGGTCTACACGGGACATGCTATGAACACTGAAGCTTTCTTT. Its translation: CASSIPVYTGHAMNTEAFF.

This clone occurred once. The V and J genes are TRBV6-2 or TRBV6-3 and TRBJ2-7, with D perhaps TRBD2 (6 bases). Germline CDR1 MNHEY, CDR2 SVGEGT. The CDR3 is 15 residues long. V gave up 2 bases and J gave up 2 bases, with 13 bases separating them. This chain's CDR3 is CASSYNGLAPYEQYF. Written as DNA, the CDR3 is TGTGCCAGCAGTTACAACGGCCTAGCGCCCTACGAGCAGTACTTC.

The chain uses TRBV12-3 or TRBV12-4 and TRBJ1-2, with 9 bases identical to TRBD1. With V trimmed by 5 bases and J by 6 bases, 1 base remained unmatched. This CDR3 is built from 12 residues. CDR3 in DNA: TGTGCCAGCAGTGGACAGGGGAATGGCTACACCTTC. Amino acid sequence: CASSGQGNGYTF.

The chain uses TRBV5-6 and TRBJ2-2; 7 positions match TRBD2. CDR3 length: 16 residues. V lost 4 bases, J lost 4 bases, and 10 bases stayed unmatched. The germline V gene has CDR1 SGHDT and CDR2 YYEEEE. CDR3 region: CASSTPLAEGTGELFF. The CDR3 region has the DNA TGTGCCAGCAGCACCCCTCTAGCGGAGGGCACCGGGGAGCTGTTTTTT.

The V call is TRBV7-9, the J call TRBJ2-1; D is possibly TRBD1 (5 bases). Trimming removed 1 base from V and 9 bases from J, with 13 bases in between. The CDR3 has 14 residues. The germline V gene encodes CDR1 SEHNR and CDR2 FQNEAQ (reference sequence). The CDR3 region has the DNA TGTGCCAGCAGCTTAGTGTGGGGCGGCGGTGAGCAGTTCTTC. Translation gives CASSLVWGGGEQFF.

This chain joins TRBV5-6 and TRBJ1-2; tentatively, D is TRBD1 (6 bases). The CDR3 sequence is 16 residues long. CDR1 and CDR2 (germline): SGHDT, YYEEEE. Trimming took 3 bases from V and 4 from J, leaving 19 bases between them. CDR3 nucleotides: TGTGCCAGCAGCTCCCGGACAGCGGCTCAAGGCTATGGCTACACCTTC. It codes for CASSSRTAAQGYGYTF.

This chain joins TRBV27 and TRBJ2-3; 9 nucleotides match TRBD1. Germline loops: CDR1 MNHEY, CDR2 SMNVEV (reference sequence). The CDR3 contains 16 residues. V dropped 8 bases and J dropped 6; count of bases not matched to a gene: 15. This CDR3 reads CASRGTGLMVIDTQYF. The CDR3 DNA reads TGTGCCAGCCGAGGGACAGGGCTTATGGTTATTGATACGCAGTATTTT.

The J gene is TRBJ2-5, the V gene TRBV5-4; TRBD2 matches 8 bases. The CDR3 extends over 16 amino acids. From germline, CDR1 is SGHNT and CDR2 YYREEE (reference sequence). J was trimmed by 2 bases and V by 0 bases; bases with no gene match: 6. This CDR3 reads CASSLAPGGGQETQYF. CDR3 coding DNA: TGTGCCAGCAGCTTGGCCCCCGGGGGGGGTCAAGAGACCCAGTACTTC. The full variable domain, completed using reference TRBV5-4 and TRBJ2-5, is ETGVTQSPTHLIKTRGQQVTLRCSSQSGHNTVSWYQQALGQGPQFIFQYYREEENGRGNFPPRFSGLQFPNYSSELNVNALELDDSALYLCASSLAPGGGQETQYFGPGTRLLVL.